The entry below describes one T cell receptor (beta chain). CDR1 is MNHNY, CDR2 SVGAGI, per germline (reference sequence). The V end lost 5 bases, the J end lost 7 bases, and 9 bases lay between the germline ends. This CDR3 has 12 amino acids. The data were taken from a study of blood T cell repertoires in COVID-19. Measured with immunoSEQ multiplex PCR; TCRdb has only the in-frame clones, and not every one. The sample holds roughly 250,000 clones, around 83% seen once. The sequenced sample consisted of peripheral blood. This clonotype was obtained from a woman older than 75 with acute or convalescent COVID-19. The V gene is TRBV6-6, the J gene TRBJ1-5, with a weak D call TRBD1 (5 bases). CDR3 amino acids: CASSVGGQPQHF. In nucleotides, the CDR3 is TGTGCCAGCAGTGTGGGGGGGCAGCCCCAGCATTTT.